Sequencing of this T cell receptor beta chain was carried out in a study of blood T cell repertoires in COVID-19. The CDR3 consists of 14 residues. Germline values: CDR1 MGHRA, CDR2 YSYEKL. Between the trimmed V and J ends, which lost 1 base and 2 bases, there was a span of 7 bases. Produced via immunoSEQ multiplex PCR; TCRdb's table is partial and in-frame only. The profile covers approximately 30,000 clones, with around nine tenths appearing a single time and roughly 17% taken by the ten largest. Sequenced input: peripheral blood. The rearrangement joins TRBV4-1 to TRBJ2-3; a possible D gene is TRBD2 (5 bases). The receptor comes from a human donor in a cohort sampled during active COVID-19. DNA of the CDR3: TGCGCCAGCAGCCAAGGAGGGAACACAGATACGCAGTATTTT. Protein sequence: CASSQGGNTDTQYF.